This T cell receptor (beta chain) was identified in a study of blood T cell repertoires in COVID-19. On the study more broadly: COVID-19 samples collected from the United States, Italy and Spain covered acute and convalescent phases.

Sequencing used immunoSEQ multiplex PCR; TCRdb keeps in-frame clones, though not all of them. The sample includes tens of thousands of clones, 86% of them seen just once. V was clipped by 2 bases and J by 2 bases, with 9 bases between them. This CDR3 has 15 amino acids. The germline gives CDR1 SEHNR, CDR2 FQNEAQ (reference sequence). The chain has TRBV7-9 and TRBJ2-2, with D perhaps TRBD1 (5 bases). The TCR sequence derives from an elderly man with active COVID-19. The sample was peripheral blood. This chain's CDR3 is CASSLRRGNTGELFF. The CDR3 nucleotides are TGTGCCAGCAGCTTAAGAAGGGGCAACACCGGGGAGCTGTTTTTT.